The 12 T cell receptor beta chains below come from one sample, sequenced in a study of T cells in Graves' hyperthyroidism and ophthalmopathy. What was amplified from RNA transcripts were TCR beta CDR3 regions. HTBI primers drove first-round RT-PCR of the TCR CDR3. TCRdb independently ran MiXCR on the multiplex PCR reads; one entry per CDR3 protein. The data hold roughly 700,000 distinct CDR3 sequences, with over 35% observed a single time. The material sequenced was blood. Source of these receptors: a woman aged 40-49 years with Graves' hyperthyroidism.

The chain employs TRBV7-9 and TRBJ2-7; 10 bases are a match to TRBD2. Matching the DNA end better, TRBJ2-1 makes the J call doubtful. Germline V CDR1 and CDR2: SEHNR, FQNEAQ (reference sequence). The CDR3 loop spans 15 amino acids. The CDR3 spells CASSLLAGVGVEQFF. Written as DNA, the CDR3 is TGTGCCAGCAGCTTACTAGCGGGAGTAGGGGTTGAGCAGTTCTTC.

This clonotype was seen a handful of times. V usage is TRBV6-5 and J usage is TRBJ2-7; D perhaps matches TRBD1 (5 bases). Germline assignment: CDR1 MNHEY and CDR2 SVGAGI. Trimming cost V 5 bases and J 2 bases, with 10 bases left between them. There are 13 residues in the CDR3. The CDR3 DNA sequence: TGTGCCAGCAGTACAGACAGCCCCTACGAGCAGTACTTC. This encodes CASSTDSPYEQYF.

This clonotype was seen a few times. The chain carries TRBV4-1 and TRBJ1-5, with 8 bases that match TRBD1. Germline V gives CDR1 MGHRA, CDR2 YSYEKL. CDR3 length: 16 amino acids. V was pared by 1 base and J by 3 bases, with 5 bases of the junction left unmatched. The CDR3 is CASSQGLDRVNQPQHF. The DNA for the CDR3 is TGCGCCAGCAGCCAAGGGCTGGACAGGGTCAATCAGCCCCAGCATTTT.

The DNA of the CDR3 is TGTGCCAGCAGCCTACAGGGGAATGGAAACACCATATATTTT. Its translation is CASSLQGNGNTIYF. The J gene is TRBJ1-3, the V gene TRBV5-8, with TRBD1 matching 7 bases. J lost 3 bases, V lost 4 bases, and 4 bases had no gene match. The CDR3 has 14 amino acids. Germline V CDR1 and CDR2: SGHTS, YDEGEE.

The DNA for the CDR3 is TGTGCCAGCAGCTTAACGGGACAGGGAACAGATACGCAGTATTTT. Its protein product is CASSLTGQGTDTQYF. The chain recombines TRBV7-3 with TRBJ2-3, with 9 nucleotides matching TRBD1. The CDR3 sequence is 15 residues long. Germline CDR1 and CDR2: SGHTA and FQGTGA. V shed 0 bases, J shed 3 bases, and the junction held 1 base outside the gene matches.

Points on this clonotype: Mismatch with germline at one junction end may stem from a read error. V is TRBV10-3 and J is TRBJ2-7; TRBD1 aligns across 7 bases. CDR1 is ENHRY, CDR2 SYGVKD, per germline. CDR3 length: 15 amino acids. The CDR3 protein is CASSTGTVSSYEQYF. The CDR3 DNA reads TGTGCCAGCAGTACCGGGACAGTTAGCTCCTACGAGCAGTACTTC.

The chain links TRBV5-5 to TRBJ2-7, with 12 bases aligning to TRBD1. The CDR3 contains 18 residues. CDR1 SGHKS and CDR2 YYEKEE come from the germline V gene (reference sequence). Germline trimming cut 4 bases from V and 2 bases from J; bases unmatched to any gene: 13. The CDR3 DNA reads TGTGCCAGCAGCCTTGGGACAGGGGGCGCCTCCTCCACCTACGAGCAGTACTTC. This encodes CASSLGTGGASSTYEQYF.

There are many counts of this clonotype. The V gene is TRBV4-1, the J gene TRBJ2-7, with D perhaps matching TRBD1 (5 bases). From germline, CDR1 is MGHRA and CDR2 YSYEKL. This CDR3 has 13 residues. Trimming took 0 bases from V and 5 from J, leaving 8 bases between them. The DNA for the CDR3 is TGCGCCAGCAGCCAAGATATCAGGGACGAGCAGTACTTC. Translating gives CASSQDIRDEQYF.

The chain has TRBV6-5 and TRBJ1-2; D call uncertain. The CDR3 runs 12 residues. Trimming removed 8 bases from V and 5 bases from J, with 12 bases in between. Germline V gives CDR1 MNHEY, CDR2 SVGAGI. The CDR3 spells CASRPDGYGYTF. Here the CDR3 DNA reads TGTGCCAGCCGGCCCGACGGATATGGCTACACCTTC.

The CDR3 DNA is TGTGCCTGGAGTGCCCTCCGGACAGGGCATGGCTACACCTTC. Amino acids: CAWSALRTGHGYTF. This chain joins TRBV25-1 and TRBJ1-2, with 8 bases lining up with TRBD1. Germline V gene lookup returns CDR1 MGHDK and CDR2 SYGVNS. Trimming removed 11 bases from V and 6 bases from J; junction bases left unmatched: 14. The CDR3 sequence is 14 residues long.

CDR3 in DNA: TGCAGTGCTAGTAGCACTAGCGGGGCCCGGGATACGCAGTACTTC. Its protein is CSASSTSGARDTQYF. The chain has TRBV20-1 and TRBJ2-5, with 10 bases aligning to TRBD2. Unmatched junction bases numbered 15, after V lost 3 bases and J lost 11 bases. In germline, CDR1 is DFQATT, CDR2 SNEGSKA (reference sequence). The CDR3 contains 15 residues.

The V and J genes are TRBV7-2 and TRBJ2-5; 7 bases are shared with TRBD1. The CDR3 sequence is 16 residues long. Germline V gene data show CDR1 as SGHTA and CDR2 as FQGNSA. V lost 6 bases to trimming and J lost 0 bases; unmatched junction nucleotides: 10. The CDR3 protein is CASSQRTGVHQETQYF. The CDR3 DNA follows: TGTGCCAGCAGTCAGCGAACAGGGGTTCACCAAGAGACCCAGTACTTC.